The clone carrying this TCR beta chain was counted at least ten times. Read coverage stops 3 residues before the CDR3 terminus; the germline J gene supplies the remainder. Only in-frame clones appear in the TCRdb table, and some are missing; sequencing was by immunoSEQ multiplex PCR. The sample holds 50,000 to 60,000 clones, and no clone turns up only once. This record belongs to a study of T cell clonality in common variable immunodeficiency. Trimming took off 2 bases at V and 1 base at J, with 10 bases between the two ends. Germline V gene lookup returns CDR1 MDHEN and CDR2 SYDVKM. The CDR3 covers 15 residues.

The sequencing sample was made of peripheral blood mononuclear cells. This chain connects TRBV28 to TRBJ2-3, with D perhaps TRBD1 (6 bases). The TCR was taken from a person aged 18-70 years in good health. The CDR3 sequence: CASSLPAGGTDTQYF. CDR3 DNA (partial): TGTGCCAGCAGTTTACCCGCAGGGGGCACAGATACG.